This T cell receptor beta chain comes out of a study of shared clonotypes between healthy human individuals. Study-level background: CD4 naive and memory got three plates each, CD8 naive two, CD8 memory one.

Sequenced by immunoSEQ multiplex PCR; TCRdb stores in-frame clones only, minus some. The sample carries about 2.3 million clones, over 90% recorded once. CDR1 MNHEY and CDR2 SMNVEV come from the germline V gene (reference sequence). The CDR3 runs to 15 residues. Deletions cut 3 bases from V and 6 bases from J, with 15 bases between. Sequenced material: naive CD4+ T cells from PBMCs. Described subset: CD45RA+ positively selected. The rearrangement uses TRBV27 and TRBJ1-5; D is unclear. This clonotype originated in a young man in good health. Some clones in this sample may be carry-over from other donors' samples. CDR3 loop: CASSLDGSPFQPQHF. The CDR3 bases are TGTGCCAGCAGTTTGGACGGGTCACCCTTTCAGCCCCAGCATTTT.